Each of the 9 T cell receptor beta chains below was sequenced from the same sample in a study of blood T cell repertoires in COVID-19. Repertoires were generated with immunoSEQ multiplex PCR, while TCRdb's copy carries only in-frame clones and drops some. The repertoire holds about 340,000 clones, with roughly 90% as singletons. Material for sequencing was peripheral blood. The source is a woman aged 70 to 79 with COVID-19, enrolled during active disease.

The chain joins TRBV24-1 to TRBJ2-1; 8 bases fit TRBD2. V shed 8 bases and J 4 bases; nucleotides not matched to a gene: 6. The V gene's germline CDR1 is KGHDR and CDR2 SFDVKD. The length of the CDR3 is 14 residues. CDR3 in DNA: TGTGCCACCACCCAGGGACTAGGATACAATGAGCAGTTCTTC. It specifies CATTQGLGYNEQFF.

The chain employs TRBV7-3 and TRBJ2-3; 11 bases are a match to TRBD2. The CDR3 extends over 16 amino acids. With V trimmed by 2 bases and J by 0 bases, 1 base remained unmatched. Per germline, CDR1 SGHTA and CDR2 FQGTGA. The CDR3 region is CASSLLAGGSTDTQYF. The CDR3, as DNA: TGTGCCAGCAGCTTACTAGCGGGGGGCAGCACAGATACGCAGTATTTT.

The gene calls are TRBV19 and TRBJ2-3; D unresolved. The CDR3 contains 14 residues. From germline, CDR1 is LNHDA and CDR2 SQIVND (reference sequence). The V gene lost 3 bases and the J gene lost 2 bases, with 9 bases spanning the gap. CDR3 nucleotide sequence: TGTGCCAGTAGTATTACAGCCTCCACAGATACGCAGTATTTT. It specifies CASSITASTDTQYF.

The rearrangement uses TRBV7-9 and TRBJ2-6; 8 bases map to TRBD1. V was pared by 5 bases and J by 0 bases, with 9 bases of the junction left unmatched. This CDR3 region has 18 residues. Germline CDR1 and CDR2: SEHNR and FQNEAQ (reference sequence). CDR3 DNA sequence: TGTGCCAGCAGCCCTCCGACAGGGGACCCCTCTGGGGCCAACGTCCTGACTTTC. This sequence encodes CASSPPTGDPSGANVLTF.

The gene calls are TRBV5-1 and TRBJ2-3, with D possibly TRBD2 on 5 matching bases. CDR1 is SGHRS, CDR2 YFSETQ, per germline. V was pared by 4 bases and J by 1 base, with 7 bases between. The CDR3 loop spans 13 amino acids. The CDR3 reads CASSPEGTDTQYF. Here the CDR3 DNA reads TGCGCCAGCAGCCCGGAGGGCACAGATACGCAGTATTTT. Full variable domain (remainder filled in from reference TRBV5-1 and TRBJ2-3): KAGVTQTPRYLIKTRGQQVTLSCSPISGHRSVSWYQQTPGQGLQFLFEYFSETQRNKGNFPGRFSGRQFSNSRSEMNVSTLELGDSALYLCASSPEGTDTQYFGPGTRLTVL.

This chain links TRBV7-9 with TRBJ1-1, with 10 bases that match TRBD1. The CDR3 spans 16 residues. Germline V CDR1 and CDR2: SEHNR, FQNEAQ (reference sequence). After removal of 3 bases from V and 4 bases from J, the junction contained 8 bases not matched to a gene. CDR3 amino acids: CASSFEVGQGSTEAFF. In DNA, the CDR3 is TGTGCCAGCAGCTTTGAAGTGGGACAGGGGAGCACTGAAGCTTTCTTT. Together with reference TRBV7-9 and TRBJ1-1, the CDR3 gives the full variable domain: DTGVSQNPRHKITKRGQNVTFRCDPISEHNRLYWYRQTLGQGPEFLTYFQNEAQLEKSRLLSDRFSAERPKGSFSTLEIQRTEQGDSAMYLCASSFEVGQGSTEAFFGQGTRLTVV.

The rearrangement links TRBV2 to TRBJ1-1; 8 nucleotides align to TRBD1. Trimming at V came to 0 bases and at J to 9 bases, leaving 6 bases not matched to a gene. Germline V gene lookup returns CDR1 SNHLY and CDR2 FYNNEI. This CDR3 contains 14 residues. This CDR3 reads CASSEASTRGQAFF. In DNA form, the CDR3 reads TGTGCCAGCAGTGAAGCCAGCACCAGGGGGCAAGCTTTCTTT.

The CDR3: CASSPREGETQYF. The CDR3, as DNA: TGTGCCAGCAGCCCCCGTGAGGGAGAGACCCAGTACTTC. The rearrangement joins TRBV13 to TRBJ2-5, with D maybe TRBD2 (5 bases). Germline CDR1 is PRHDT and CDR2 is FYEKMQ (reference sequence). This CDR3 has 13 amino acids. Between the trimmed V and J ends, which lost 5 bases and 4 bases, there was a span of 11 bases.

In DNA form, the CDR3 reads TGTGCCAGCAGCCCCCGAGGTCGTAACGAGCAGTACTTC. It yields the protein CASSPRGRNEQYF. The rearrangement uses TRBV9 and TRBJ2-7; D uncertain. The CDR3 runs 13 residues. Trimming pared 4 bases from V and 5 bases from J, leaving 13 bases between. The germline CDR1 and CDR2 sequences are SGDLS and YYNGEE.